A single sample is the source of the 29 T cell receptor beta chains below, sequenced in a study of human T cells and chemical hapten exposure. TCRdb analysed the RACE reads with MiXCR anew, one entry per CDR3 protein. The data hold 180,000 or so distinct CDR3 sequences, with under 35% observed a single time. Time point described: pre-sensitization, week 0. The treatment: therapeutic diphenylcyclopropenone sensitization with weekly scalp DPC. This sample comprised whole blood, obtained in connection with sensitization to the hapten diphenylcyclopropenone (DPC). These receptors originate from a woman aged 25 to 39 with alopecia areata. Some clones in this sample may be carry-over from other donors' samples.

This rearrangement joins TRBV20-1 to TRBJ2-5, with 7 positions matching TRBD1. CDR3 length: 14 residues. The trim removed 5 bases at V and 5 bases at J, leaving 11 bases unmatched. Germline V gives CDR1 DFQATT, CDR2 SNEGSKA (reference sequence). The CDR3 protein is CSAPGDSLRETQYF. As DNA, the CDR3 is TGCAGTGCTCCAGGGGACAGCCTAAGGGAGACCCAGTACTTC.

The chain carries TRBV7-9 and TRBJ2-4; 7 nucleotides agree with TRBD2. The germline V gene has CDR1 SEHNR and CDR2 FQNEAQ (reference sequence). The length of the CDR3 is 15 residues. With V trimmed by 6 bases and J by 9 bases, 14 bases remained unmatched. Here the CDR3 reads CASSIGSGGGGIQYF. Here the CDR3 DNA reads TGTGCCAGCAGTATCGGGTCGGGAGGAGGCGGCATTCAGTACTTC. Filled out from reference TRBV7-9 and TRBJ2-4, the complete variable domain reads DTGVSQNPRHKITKRGQNVTFRCDPISEHNRLYWYRQTLGQGPEFLTYFQNEAQLEKSRLLSDRFSAERPKGSFSTLEIQRTEQGDSAMYLCASSIGSGGGGIQYFGAGTRLSVL.

Written as DNA, the CDR3 is TGTGCCAGCAGCTTAGTGGGACTAGCAGAAAACACCGGGGAGCTGTTTTTT. Its translation is CASSLVGLAENTGELFF. The genes are TRBV7-9 and TRBJ2-2; TRBD2 matches 9 bases. This CDR3 contains 17 residues. Germline V gene data show CDR1 as SEHNR and CDR2 as FQNEAQ (reference sequence). The V segment lost 1 base and the J segment 2 bases; nucleotides outside the gene matches: 5.

This clonotype was detected once. The genes are TRBV10-3 and TRBJ2-7, with a tentative D call TRBD1 (6 bases). The V and J ends lost 10 bases and 0 bases respectively, with 16 bases between them. CDR1 is ENHRY and CDR2 is SYGVKD in the germline V gene. The CDR3 sequence is 14 residues long. CDR3: CATTILGGSYEQYF. The CDR3 DNA follows: TGTGCCACCACGATTCTAGGGGGCTCCTACGAGCAGTACTTC.

The sample holds many counts of this clonotype. The rearrangement uses TRBV28 and TRBJ1-3; D remains ambiguous. Trimming took 7 bases from V and 3 from J, leaving 4 bases between them. Germline lookup yields CDR1 MDHEN and CDR2 SYDVKM. This CDR3 is built from 11 residues. The CDR3 coding sequence is TGTGCCAGCAAGGATGGAAACACCATATATTTT. Its translation: CASKDGNTIYF.

This chain uses TRBV9 with TRBJ2-7, with D unresolved. Germline V gene sequence: CDR1 SGDLS, CDR2 YYNGEE. The length of the CDR3 is 14 residues. The V gene lost 3 bases and the J gene lost 2 bases, with 12 bases spanning the gap. The chain's CDR3 is CASSAGGPTYEQYF. DNA of the CDR3: TGTGCCAGCAGCGCGGGCGGTCCCACCTACGAGCAGTACTTC.

The V and J genes are TRBV5-1 and TRBJ2-3, with D possibly called TRBD1 or TRBD2 (5 bases each). Per the germline V gene, CDR1 is SGHRS and CDR2 is YFSETQ. The CDR3 covers 15 residues. V gave up 3 bases and J gave up 2 bases, with 13 bases separating them. The CDR3, as DNA: TGCGCCAGCAGCTCGATTCCGGGGCTCACAGATACGCAGTATTTT. This translates into CASSSIPGLTDTQYF.

This clonotype was found a few times. V is TRBV6-1 and J is TRBJ2-1, with D possibly matching TRBD2 (6 bases). The V end was cut by 8 bases, the J end by 5 bases, with 16 bases between. This CDR3 has 14 residues. Germline assignment: CDR1 MNHNS and CDR2 SASEGT. In DNA form, the CDR3 reads TGTGCCAGCCTCCGGGGCGGGATTGACAATGAGCAGTTCTTC. This gives the protein CASLRGGIDNEQFF.

This clonotype was seen only a few times. The chain recombines TRBV29-1 with TRBJ2-7; 12 nucleotides match TRBD2. Per germline, CDR1 SQVTM and CDR2 ANQGSEA. Trimming removed 2 bases from V and 5 bases from J; junction bases left unmatched: 7. This CDR3 has 15 amino acids. DNA for the CDR3: TGCAGCGTTGAACAGAGACTAGCGGGAGAGAACGAGCAGTACTTC. Amino acid sequence: CSVEQRLAGENEQYF.

This clonotype was seen a handful of times. J is TRBJ1-5 and V is TRBV28, with D maybe TRBD1 (6 bases). Germline V gives CDR1 MDHEN, CDR2 SYDVKM. This CDR3 is 18 amino acids long. Trimming removed 4 bases at V and 1 base at J, with 20 bases between. The CDR3 region is CASSSLPHPRGSNQPQHF. The DNA of the CDR3 is TGTGCCAGCAGTTCCCTCCCCCATCCGAGGGGGAGCAATCAGCCCCAGCATTTT.

The chain employs TRBV6-2 or TRBV6-3 and TRBJ2-1, with D perhaps matching TRBD2 (6 bases). This CDR3 comprises 12 residues. V lost 8 bases and J 10 bases, leaving 15 bases between the germline ends. CDR1 is MNHEY, CDR2 SVGEGT, per germline. Written as DNA, the CDR3 is TGTGCCAGCGCCAAGACTAGTCGAGAGCAGTTCTTC. This translates into CASAKTSREQFF.

The chain recombines TRBV30 with TRBJ2-7; D might be TRBD1 or TRBD2, each matching 5 bases. This CDR3 is built from 12 residues. V lost 5 bases to trimming and J lost 3 bases, with 11 bases between them. Germline CDR1 reads GTSNPN; CDR2 reads SVGIG (reference sequence). CDR3 region: CAWRGPYYEQYF. The CDR3 DNA reads TGTGCCTGGCGGGGACCCTACTACGAGCAGTACTTC.

This clonotype came up many times. The V gene is TRBV28, the J gene TRBJ1-1; D is unclear. This CDR3 has 13 residues. The germline gives CDR1 MDHEN, CDR2 SYDVKM. Trimming shortened V by 3 bases and J by 1 base, and 6 bases separated the two germline ends. In DNA form, the CDR3 reads TGTGCCAGCAGTTTTGTGGGGAACACTGAAGCTTTCTTT. This encodes CASSFVGNTEAFF. Full variable domain (outside the CDR3, taken from reference TRBV28 and TRBJ1-1): DVKVTQSSRYLVKRTGEKVFLECVQDMDHENMFWYRQDPGLGLRLIYFSYDVKMKEKGDIPEGYSVSREKKERFSLILESASTNQTSMYLCASSFVGNTEAFFGQGTRLTVV.

This chain links TRBV29-1 with TRBJ2-5; 9 positions agree with TRBD2. This CDR3 is built from 13 residues. The germline V gene has CDR1 SQVTM and CDR2 ANQGSEA. The V and J ends lost 5 bases and 7 bases, in that order; junction bases with no gene match: 8. The CDR3 nucleotides are TGCAGCGTTCTAGCGGGGCCACGTGGGACCCAGTACTTC. Its translation: CSVLAGPRGTQYF.

This chain joins TRBV28 and TRBJ1-5; unclear D gene. This CDR3 is built from 14 residues. Trimming took 4 bases from V and 5 from J, leaving 12 bases between them. The germline gives CDR1 MDHEN, CDR2 SYDVKM. The CDR3 sequence is CASSSPFKDQPQHF. The CDR3 DNA reads TGTGCCAGCAGTTCACCCTTCAAAGATCAGCCCCAGCATTTT.

V gene TRBV6-2 or TRBV6-3 combines with J gene TRBJ2-7, with TRBD2 matching over 12 bases. The V gene end was trimmed by 6 bases and the J gene end by 7 bases; junction bases not matched to a gene: 7. The CDR3 length is 14 residues. Germline CDR1 and CDR2: MNHEY and SVGEGT. CDR3 residues: CASSRLAGAGEQYF. The DNA for the CDR3 is TGTGCCAGCAGCAGACTAGCGGGAGCAGGGGAGCAGTACTTC.

V usage is TRBV30 and J usage is TRBJ2-7; D gene unclear. Between the trimmed V and J ends, which lost 5 bases and 4 bases, there was a span of 9 bases. Per germline, CDR1 GTSNPN and CDR2 SVGIG (reference sequence). The CDR3 length is 11 residues. CDR3 sequence reads: CAWSMRYEQYF. In DNA form, the CDR3 reads TGTGCCTGGTCGATGAGGTACGAGCAGTACTTC.

This chain connects TRBV6-5 to TRBJ1-6, with 8 bases aligning to TRBD1. V shed 3 bases and J 8 bases; nucleotides not matched to a gene: 9. Germline loops: CDR1 MNHEY, CDR2 SVGAGI. This CDR3 is 16 amino acids long. The CDR3 reads CASSYQDRGGDSPLHF. CDR3 nucleotides: TGTGCCAGCAGTTATCAAGACAGGGGCGGTGATTCACCCCTCCACTTT.

CDR3 residues: CASSRQLGLADGTDTQYF. CDR3 bases: TGCGCCAGCAGCCGACAACTGGGACTAGCGGATGGCACAGATACGCAGTATTTT. The chain couples TRBV4-3 to TRBJ2-3; 11 bases are a match to TRBD2. The CDR3 covers 18 residues. Losses at the gene ends were 4 bases for V and 1 base for J; bases not matched to a gene: 10. Per the germline V gene, CDR1 is LGHNA and CDR2 is YSLEER.

The chain recombines TRBV28 with TRBJ1-5; TRBD1 might be the D (6 bases). CDR1 is MDHEN and CDR2 is SYDVKM in the germline V gene. Trimming pared 2 bases from V and 9 bases from J, leaving 20 bases between. The CDR3 contains 16 residues. Written as DNA, the CDR3 is TGTGCCAGCAGTTTAGGGGGGGCTTATCGAGTTCGGCCCCAGCATTTT. It codes for CASSLGGAYRVRPQHF.

V is TRBV5-1 and J is TRBJ1-5; D remains unclear. V was shortened by 4 bases and J by 0 bases, with 11 bases between the two germline ends. Germline loops: CDR1 SGHRS, CDR2 YFSETQ. The CDR3 has 15 residues. The CDR3 bases are TGCGCCAGCAGCCCCACAGTTGGTAGCAATCAGCCCCAGCATTTT. Translation: CASSPTVGSNQPQHF.

This clonotype was seen a few times. The chain employs TRBV9 and TRBJ2-3; 11 nucleotides align to TRBD2. V lost 0 bases and J lost 2; bases outside the gene matches: 5. This CDR3 is 17 amino acids long. Per germline, CDR1 SGDLS and CDR2 YYNGEE. The CDR3 here is CASSVEVAGGTTDTQYF. CDR3 coding DNA: TGTGCCAGCAGCGTAGAGGTAGCGGGGGGGACCACAGATACGCAGTATTTT.

This clonotype was picked up a small number of times. The chain is built from TRBV7-2 and TRBJ1-3; the D gene is possibly TRBD1 (5 bases). CDR1 SGHTA and CDR2 FQGNSA come from the germline V gene. The CDR3 spans 16 residues. Trimming stripped 4 bases from V and 4 bases from J, with 17 bases between. CDR3 in amino acids: CASSSGRGLTGNTIYF. The CDR3 region has the DNA TGTGCCAGCAGCTCTGGGCGGGGACTAACGGGAAACACCATATATTTT.

This clonotype was counted between two and nine times. The rearrangement joins TRBV6-2 or TRBV6-3 to TRBJ1-1, with TRBD1 matching over 10 bases. Germline V gene data show CDR1 as MNHEY and CDR2 as SVGEGT. This CDR3 spans 13 amino acids. V lost 4 bases and J lost 4; bases outside the gene matches: 0. CDR3 DNA sequence: TGTGCCAGCAGTTGGACAGGGGGCACTGAAGCTTTCTTT. It translates to CASSWTGGTEAFF.

V usage is TRBV28 and J usage is TRBJ2-1; no definite D call. The ends were cut back, 4 bases at V and 12 bases at J, with 10 bases in the middle. Germline V gene data show CDR1 as MDHEN and CDR2 as SYDVKM. There are 11 residues in the CDR3. CDR3 amino acids: CASSSARGQFF. CDR3 sequence (DNA): TGTGCCAGCAGTTCCGCTCGCGGGCAGTTCTTC.

This clonotype has a handful of counts. The genes are TRBV30 and TRBJ2-7, with 11 positions matching TRBD2. Germline V gene lookup returns CDR1 GTSNPN and CDR2 SVGIG (reference sequence). The junction had 3 bases not matched to a gene; V was cut back by 0 bases and J by 5 bases. The CDR3 runs to 14 residues. CDR3 nucleotide sequence: TGTGCCTGGAGTGTACTACTAGCGGGGGACGAGCAGTACTTC. Translated: CAWSVLLAGDEQYF.

The rearrangement uses TRBV2 and TRBJ2-2; TRBD1 aligns across 8 bases. CDR1 is SNHLY, CDR2 FYNNEI, per germline. This CDR3 has 14 amino acids. J gave up 6 bases and V 7 bases, and 7 bases lay outside the gene matches. CDR3 amino acids: CASTPQGVAGELFF. CDR3 sequence (DNA): TGTGCCAGCACCCCACAGGGGGTAGCCGGGGAGCTGTTTTTT.

This clonotype was seen many times. This chain uses TRBV2 with TRBJ2-3; D gene uncertain. The CDR3 runs 14 residues. The V end lost 6 bases, the J end lost 0 bases, and 10 bases lay between the germline ends. Germline V gene data show CDR1 as SNHLY and CDR2 as FYNNEI. CDR3 bases: TGTGCCAGCAGGGCCCGAGTCAGCACAGATACGCAGTATTTT. Protein product: CASRARVSTDTQYF.

This clonotype was seen a handful of times. The chain has TRBV9 and TRBJ1-2, with D possibly TRBD1 on 6 matching bases. V dropped 4 bases and J dropped 9 bases, with 19 bases sitting between them. This CDR3 comprises 14 residues. Germline V lookup: CDR1 SGDLS, CDR2 YYNGEE. The CDR3 loop reads CASSPDSLHRRYTF. Here the CDR3 DNA reads TGTGCCAGCAGCCCGGACAGTTTACATCGACGCTACACCTTC.